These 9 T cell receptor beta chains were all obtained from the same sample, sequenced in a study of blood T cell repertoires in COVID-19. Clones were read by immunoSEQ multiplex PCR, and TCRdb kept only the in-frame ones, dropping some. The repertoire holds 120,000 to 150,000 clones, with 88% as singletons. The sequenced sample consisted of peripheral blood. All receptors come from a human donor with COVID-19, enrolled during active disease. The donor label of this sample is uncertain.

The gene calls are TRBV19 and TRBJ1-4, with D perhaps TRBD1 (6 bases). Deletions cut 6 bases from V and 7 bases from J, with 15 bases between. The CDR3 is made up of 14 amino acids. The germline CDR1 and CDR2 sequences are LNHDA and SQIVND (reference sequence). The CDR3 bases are TGTGCCAGTAGGCAACAGGGTGAGCGTGAAAAACTGTTTTTT. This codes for CASRQQGEREKLFF. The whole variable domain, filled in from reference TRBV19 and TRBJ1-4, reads DGGITQSPKYLFRKEGQNVTLSCEQNLNHDAMYWYRQDPGQGLRLIYYSQIVNDFQKGDIAEGYSVSREKKESFPLTVTSAQKNPTAFYLCASRQQGEREKLFFGSGTQLSVL.

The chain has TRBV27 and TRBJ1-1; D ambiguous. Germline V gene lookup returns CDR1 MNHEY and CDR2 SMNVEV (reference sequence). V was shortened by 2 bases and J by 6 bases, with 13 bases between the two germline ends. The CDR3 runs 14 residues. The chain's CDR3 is CASSLRVERSEAFF. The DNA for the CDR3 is TGTGCCAGCAGTTTACGGGTTGAGAGGTCTGAAGCTTTCTTT.

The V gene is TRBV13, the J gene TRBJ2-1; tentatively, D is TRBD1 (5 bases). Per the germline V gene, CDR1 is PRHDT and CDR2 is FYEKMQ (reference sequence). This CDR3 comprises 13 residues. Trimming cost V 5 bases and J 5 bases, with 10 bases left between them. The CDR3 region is CASSPDRDNEQFF. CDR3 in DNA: TGTGCCAGCAGCCCCGACAGAGACAATGAGCAGTTCTTC.

CDR3 nucleotides: TGTGCCAGCAGCCAAGCCGGGGGAAACACCATATATTTT. Its translation: CASSQAGGNTIYF. This rearrangement joins TRBV14 to TRBJ1-3; no reliable D call. Trimming removed 1 base at V and 4 bases at J, with 5 bases between. This CDR3 contains 13 residues. Looked up from germline, CDR1 is SGHDN and CDR2 is FVKESK.

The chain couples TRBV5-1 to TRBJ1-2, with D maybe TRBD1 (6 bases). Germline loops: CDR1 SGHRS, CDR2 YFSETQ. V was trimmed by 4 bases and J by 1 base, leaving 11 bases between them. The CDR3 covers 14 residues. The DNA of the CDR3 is TGCGCCAGCAGCCGACAGGATCTTAACTATGGCTACACCTTC. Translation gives CASSRQDLNYGYTF.

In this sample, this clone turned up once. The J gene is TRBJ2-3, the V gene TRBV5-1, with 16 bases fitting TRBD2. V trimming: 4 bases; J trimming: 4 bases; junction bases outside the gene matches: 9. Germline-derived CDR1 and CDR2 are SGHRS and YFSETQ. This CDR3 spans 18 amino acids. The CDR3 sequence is CASSQGLAGGRWSDTQYF. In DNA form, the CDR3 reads TGCGCCAGCAGCCAGGGACTAGCGGGGGGGCGATGGTCAGATACGCAGTATTTT.

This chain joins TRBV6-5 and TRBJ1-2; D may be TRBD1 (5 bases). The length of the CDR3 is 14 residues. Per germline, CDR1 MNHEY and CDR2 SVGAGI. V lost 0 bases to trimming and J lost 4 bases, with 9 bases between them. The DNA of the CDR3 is TGTGCCAGCAGTTACTCGGCAGGGATCTATGGCTACACCTTC. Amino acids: CASSYSAGIYGYTF.

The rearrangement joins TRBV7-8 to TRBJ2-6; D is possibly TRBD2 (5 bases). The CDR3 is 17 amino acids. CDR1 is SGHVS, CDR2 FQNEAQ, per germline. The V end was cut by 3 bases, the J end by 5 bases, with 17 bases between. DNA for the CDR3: TGTGCCAGCAGCTTGAACTTCCCGGAGGTCTGGGCCAACGTCCTGACTTTC. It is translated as CASSLNFPEVWANVLTF.

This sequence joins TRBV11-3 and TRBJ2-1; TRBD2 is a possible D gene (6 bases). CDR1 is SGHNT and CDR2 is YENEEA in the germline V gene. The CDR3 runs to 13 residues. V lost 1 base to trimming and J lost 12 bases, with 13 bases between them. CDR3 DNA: TGTGCCAGCAGCTTAGCCTATTTGGGAGGGCAGTTCTTC. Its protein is CASSLAYLGGQFF.